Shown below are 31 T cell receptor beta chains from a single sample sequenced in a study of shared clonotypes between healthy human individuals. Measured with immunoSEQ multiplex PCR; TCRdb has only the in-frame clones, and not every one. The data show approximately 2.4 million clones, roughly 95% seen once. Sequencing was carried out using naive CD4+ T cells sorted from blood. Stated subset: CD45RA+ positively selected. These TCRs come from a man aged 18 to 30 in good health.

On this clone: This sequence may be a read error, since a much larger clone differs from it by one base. The CDR3 protein is CASSPSGNEQFF. The CDR3 region has the DNA TGTGCCAGCAGCCCCAGTGGGAATGAGCAGTTCTTC. This chain links TRBV7-8 with TRBJ2-1; D uncertain. Germline-derived CDR1 and CDR2 are SGHVS and FQNEAQ. The CDR3 loop spans 12 amino acids. The V and J ends lost 5 bases and 7 bases respectively, with 9 bases between them. The full variable domain, completed using reference TRBV7-8 and TRBJ2-1, is GAGVSQSPRYKVAKRGQDVALRCDPISGHVSLFWYQQALGQGPEFLTYFQNEAQLDKSGLPSDRFFAERPEGSVSTLKIQRTQQEDSAVYLCASSPSGNEQFFGPGTRLTVL.

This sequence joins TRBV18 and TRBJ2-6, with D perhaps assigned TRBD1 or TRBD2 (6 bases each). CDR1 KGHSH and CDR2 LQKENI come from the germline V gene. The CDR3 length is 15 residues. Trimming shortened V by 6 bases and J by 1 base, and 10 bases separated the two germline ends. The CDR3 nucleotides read TGTGCCAGCTCCCTAGGGGGGTCTGGGGCCAACGTCCTGACTTTC. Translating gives CASSLGGSGANVLTF.

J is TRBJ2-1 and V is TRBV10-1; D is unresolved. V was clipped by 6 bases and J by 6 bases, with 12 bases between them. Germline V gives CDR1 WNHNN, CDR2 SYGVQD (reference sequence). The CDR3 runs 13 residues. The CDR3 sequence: CASSATLGNEQFF. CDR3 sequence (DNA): TGCGCCAGCAGCGCTACTCTGGGCAATGAGCAGTTCTTC.

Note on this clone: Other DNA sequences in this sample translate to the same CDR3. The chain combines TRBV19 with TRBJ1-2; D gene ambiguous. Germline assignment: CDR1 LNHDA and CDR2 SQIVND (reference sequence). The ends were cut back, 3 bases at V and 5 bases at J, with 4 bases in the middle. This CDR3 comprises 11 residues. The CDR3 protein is CASSMGYGYTF. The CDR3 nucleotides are TGTGCCAGTAGTATGGGTTATGGCTACACCTTC.

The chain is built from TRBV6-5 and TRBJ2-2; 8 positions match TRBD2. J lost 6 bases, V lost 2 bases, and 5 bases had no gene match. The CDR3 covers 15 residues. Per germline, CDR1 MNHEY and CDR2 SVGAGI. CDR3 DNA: TGTGCCAGCAGTTACGGTCGGGAGGGCCCCGGGGAGCTGTTTTTT. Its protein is CASSYGREGPGELFF.

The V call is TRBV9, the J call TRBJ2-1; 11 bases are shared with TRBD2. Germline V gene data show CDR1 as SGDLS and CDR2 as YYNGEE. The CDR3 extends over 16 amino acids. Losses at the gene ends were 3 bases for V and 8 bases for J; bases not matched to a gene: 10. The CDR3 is CASSGNLAGGGDEQFF. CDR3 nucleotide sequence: TGTGCCAGCAGCGGAAACCTAGCGGGAGGTGGGGATGAGCAGTTCTTC.

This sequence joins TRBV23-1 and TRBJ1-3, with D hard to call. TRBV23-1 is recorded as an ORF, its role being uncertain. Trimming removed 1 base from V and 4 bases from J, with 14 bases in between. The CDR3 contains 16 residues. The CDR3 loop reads CASSQWENPYGNTIYF. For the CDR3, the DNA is TGCGCCAGCAGTCAATGGGAAAACCCATACGGAAACACCATATATTTT.

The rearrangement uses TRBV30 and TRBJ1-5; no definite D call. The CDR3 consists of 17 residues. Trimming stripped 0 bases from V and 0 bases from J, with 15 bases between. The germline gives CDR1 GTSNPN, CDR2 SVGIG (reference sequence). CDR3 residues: CAWSVQRTSDSNQPQHF. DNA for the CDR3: TGTGCCTGGAGTGTACAGAGGACTTCGGATAGCAATCAGCCCCAGCATTTT.

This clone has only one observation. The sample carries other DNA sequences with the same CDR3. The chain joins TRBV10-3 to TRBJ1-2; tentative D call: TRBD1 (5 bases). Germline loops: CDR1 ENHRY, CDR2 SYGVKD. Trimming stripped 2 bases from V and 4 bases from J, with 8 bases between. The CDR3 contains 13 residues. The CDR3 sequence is CAISEVGGYGYTF. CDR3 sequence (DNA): TGTGCCATCAGTGAGGTGGGGGGCTATGGCTACACCTTC.

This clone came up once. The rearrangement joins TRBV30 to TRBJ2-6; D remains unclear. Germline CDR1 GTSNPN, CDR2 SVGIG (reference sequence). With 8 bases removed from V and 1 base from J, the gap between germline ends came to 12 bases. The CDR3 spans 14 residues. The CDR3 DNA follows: TGTGCCGGGAAATCAACTTCTGGGGCCAACGTCCTGACTTTC. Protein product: CAGKSTSGANVLTF.

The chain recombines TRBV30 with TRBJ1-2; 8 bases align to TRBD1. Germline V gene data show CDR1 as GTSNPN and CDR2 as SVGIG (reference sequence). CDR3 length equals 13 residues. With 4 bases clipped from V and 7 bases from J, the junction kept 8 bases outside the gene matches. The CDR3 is CAWNWQGAGGYTF. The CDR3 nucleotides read TGTGCCTGGAATTGGCAGGGGGCAGGTGGCTACACCTTC.

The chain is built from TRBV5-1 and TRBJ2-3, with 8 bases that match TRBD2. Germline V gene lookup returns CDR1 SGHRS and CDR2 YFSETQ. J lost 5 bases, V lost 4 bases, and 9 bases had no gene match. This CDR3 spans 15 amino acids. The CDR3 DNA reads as TGCGCCAGCAGCCCCACTCCACGGGAGGGAGATACGCAGTATTTT. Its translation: CASSPTPREGDTQYF.

The CDR3 nucleotides are TGCGCCACCTCCGGGGGGACAGGGACCTATGGCTACACCTTC. Translation: CATSGGTGTYGYTF. V and J are TRBV5-1 and TRBJ1-2; the match to TRBD1 covers 9 bases. This CDR3 is built from 14 residues. V trimming: 9 bases; J trimming: 4 bases; junction bases outside the gene matches: 10. Germline loops: CDR1 SGHRS, CDR2 YFSETQ. The complete variable domain, with remaining parts taken from reference TRBV5-1 and TRBJ1-2, reads KAGVTQTPRYLIKTRGQQVTLSCSPISGHRSVSWYQQTPGQGLQFLFEYFSETQRNKGNFPGRFSGRQFSNSRSEMNVSTLELGDSALYLCATSGGTGTYGYTFGSGTRLTVV.

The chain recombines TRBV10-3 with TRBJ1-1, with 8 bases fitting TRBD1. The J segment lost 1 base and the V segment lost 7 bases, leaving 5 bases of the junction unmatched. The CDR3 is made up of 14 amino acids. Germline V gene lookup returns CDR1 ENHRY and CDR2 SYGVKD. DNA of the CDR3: TGTGCCATCAAAGAGACAGGGGAGAACACTGAAGCTTTCTTT. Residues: CAIKETGENTEAFF.

The CDR3 spells CASSFSVSEQFF. CDR3 sequence (DNA): TGTGCCAGCAGTTTCTCGGTCAGCGAGCAGTTCTTC. V usage is TRBV28 and J usage is TRBJ2-1; D is unclear. Germline V gene data show CDR1 as MDHEN and CDR2 as SYDVKM. Between the trimmed V and J ends, which lost 3 bases and 10 bases, there was a span of 10 bases. This CDR3 comprises 12 residues.

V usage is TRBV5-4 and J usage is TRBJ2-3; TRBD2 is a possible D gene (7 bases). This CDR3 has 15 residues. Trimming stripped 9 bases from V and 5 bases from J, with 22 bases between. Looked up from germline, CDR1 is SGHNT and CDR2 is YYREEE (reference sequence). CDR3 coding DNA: TGTGCCACCAACATAGGAGGGGGGAGGGGAGATACGCAGTATTTT. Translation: CATNIGGGRGDTQYF.

CDR3 in DNA: TGTGCCAGTAGGAAAGTAGCGGGGGCCCTCGGCTCTGGGGCCAACGTCCTGACTTTC. Translating it yields CASRKVAGALGSGANVLTF. The chain has TRBV19 and TRBJ2-6, with 9 bases identical to TRBD2. Germline V gene sequence: CDR1 LNHDA, CDR2 SQIVND (reference sequence). This CDR3 spans 19 amino acids. Unmatched junction bases numbered 12, after V lost 6 bases and J lost 0 bases.

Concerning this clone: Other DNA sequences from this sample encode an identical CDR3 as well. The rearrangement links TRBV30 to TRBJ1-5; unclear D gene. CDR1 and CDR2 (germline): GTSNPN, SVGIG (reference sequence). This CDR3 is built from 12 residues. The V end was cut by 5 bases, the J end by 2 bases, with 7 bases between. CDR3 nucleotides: TGTGCCTGGTCCGAAGGCAATCAGCCCCAGCATTTT. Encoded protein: CAWSEGNQPQHF.

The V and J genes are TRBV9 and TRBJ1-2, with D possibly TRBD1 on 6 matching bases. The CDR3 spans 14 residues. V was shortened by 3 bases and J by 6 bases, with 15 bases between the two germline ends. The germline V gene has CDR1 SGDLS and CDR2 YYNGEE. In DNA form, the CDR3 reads TGTGCCAGCAGCGATTGGTCAGGGGTGGATGGCTACACCTTC. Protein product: CASSDWSGVDGYTF.

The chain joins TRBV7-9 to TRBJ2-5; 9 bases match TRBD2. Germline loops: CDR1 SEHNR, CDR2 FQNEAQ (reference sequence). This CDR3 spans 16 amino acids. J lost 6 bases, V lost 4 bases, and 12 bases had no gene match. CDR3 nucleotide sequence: TGTGCCAGCAGCTCAGGGTGGGGACTAGCCGCGAAGACCCAGTACTTC. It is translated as CASSSGWGLAAKTQYF.

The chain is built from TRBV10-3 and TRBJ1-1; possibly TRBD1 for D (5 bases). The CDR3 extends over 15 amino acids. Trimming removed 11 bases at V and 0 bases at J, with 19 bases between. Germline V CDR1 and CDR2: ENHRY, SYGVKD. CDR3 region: CASTSSGRMNTEAFF. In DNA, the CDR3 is TGTGCCTCCACATCTTCGGGACGCATGAACACTGAAGCTTTCTTT.

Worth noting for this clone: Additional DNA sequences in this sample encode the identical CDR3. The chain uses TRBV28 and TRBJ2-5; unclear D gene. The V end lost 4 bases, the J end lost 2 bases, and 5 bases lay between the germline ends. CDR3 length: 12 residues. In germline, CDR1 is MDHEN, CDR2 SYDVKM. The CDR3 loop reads CASSSVQETQYF. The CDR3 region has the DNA TGTGCCAGCAGTTCAGTTCAAGAGACCCAGTACTTC. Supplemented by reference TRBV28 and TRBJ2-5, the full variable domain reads DVKVTQSSRYLVKRTGEKVFLECVQDMDHENMFWYRQDPGLGLRLIYFSYDVKMKEKGDIPEGYSVSREKKERFSLILESASTNQTSMYLCASSSVQETQYFGPGTRLLVL.

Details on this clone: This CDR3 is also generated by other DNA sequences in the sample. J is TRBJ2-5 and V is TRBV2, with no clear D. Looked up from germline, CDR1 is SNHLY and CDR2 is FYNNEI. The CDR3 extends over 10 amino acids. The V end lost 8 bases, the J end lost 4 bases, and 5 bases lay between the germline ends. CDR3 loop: CASGLETQYF. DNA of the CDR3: TGTGCCAGCGGGTTAGAGACCCAGTACTTC.

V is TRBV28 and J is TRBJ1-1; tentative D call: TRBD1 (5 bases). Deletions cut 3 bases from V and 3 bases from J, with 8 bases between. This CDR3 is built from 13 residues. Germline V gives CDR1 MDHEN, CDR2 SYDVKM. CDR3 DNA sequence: TGTGCCAGCAGTTTTTCCAGGGACACTGAAGCTTTCTTT. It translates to CASSFSRDTEAFF.

CDR3 sequence: CASSPSRQGLADTQYF. Written as DNA, the CDR3 is TGCGCCAGCAGCCCCTCCCGACAGGGTTTGGCAGATACGCAGTATTTT. V and J are TRBV4-1 and TRBJ2-3, with TRBD1 matching 7 bases. V was clipped by 4 bases and J by 4 bases; unmatched bases: 11. There are 16 residues in the CDR3. CDR1 and CDR2 (germline): MGHRA, YSYEKL.

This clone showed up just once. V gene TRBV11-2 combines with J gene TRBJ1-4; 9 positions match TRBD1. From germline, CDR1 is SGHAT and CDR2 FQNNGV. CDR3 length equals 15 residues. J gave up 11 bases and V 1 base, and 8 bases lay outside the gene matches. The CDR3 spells CASSLGQGVGAKLFF. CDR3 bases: TGTGCCAGCAGCTTAGGACAGGGGGTAGGGGCCAAACTGTTTTTT.

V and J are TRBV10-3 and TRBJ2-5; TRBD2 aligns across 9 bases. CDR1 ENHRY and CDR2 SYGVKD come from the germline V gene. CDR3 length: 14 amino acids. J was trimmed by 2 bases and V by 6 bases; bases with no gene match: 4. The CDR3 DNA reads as TGTGCCATCAGAGCGGGGGGACAGCAAGAGACCCAGTACTTC. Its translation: CAIRAGGQQETQYF.

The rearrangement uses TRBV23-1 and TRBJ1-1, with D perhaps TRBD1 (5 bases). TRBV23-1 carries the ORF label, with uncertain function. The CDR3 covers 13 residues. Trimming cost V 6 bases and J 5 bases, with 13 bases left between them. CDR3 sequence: CASSRRVGTEAFF. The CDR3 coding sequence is TGCGCCAGCAGCCGCAGGGTTGGGACTGAAGCTTTCTTT.

CDR3 bases: TGTGCCAGCAGTGAAGCGCTTCGGGGTACGCAGTATTTT. Its translation: CASSEALRGTQYF. This chain uses TRBV6-1 with TRBJ2-3; perhaps TRBD2 as D (5 bases). With 0 bases removed from V and 8 bases from J, the gap between germline ends came to 9 bases. This CDR3 region has 13 residues. In germline, CDR1 is MNHNS, CDR2 SASEGT.

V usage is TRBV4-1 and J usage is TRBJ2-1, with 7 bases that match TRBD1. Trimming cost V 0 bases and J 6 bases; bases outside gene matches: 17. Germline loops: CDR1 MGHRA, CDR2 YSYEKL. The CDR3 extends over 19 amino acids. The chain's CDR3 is CASSQDRAKSTGLFNEQFF. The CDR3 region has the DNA TGCGCCAGCAGCCAAGATCGGGCTAAATCGACAGGGTTGTTCAATGAGCAGTTCTTC.

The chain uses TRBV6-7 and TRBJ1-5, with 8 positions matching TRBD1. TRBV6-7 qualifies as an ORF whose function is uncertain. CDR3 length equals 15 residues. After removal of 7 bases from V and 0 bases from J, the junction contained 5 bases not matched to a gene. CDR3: CASTPGQVSNQPQHF. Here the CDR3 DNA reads TGTGCCAGCACTCCGGGACAGGTTAGCAATCAGCCCCAGCATTTT.